This T cell receptor (beta chain) was sequenced in a study of blood T cell repertoires in COVID-19. In the study overall: From the United States, Italy and Spain came samples of acute and convalescent COVID-19. PBMCs, B-cell-depleted T cells, or T cells were the source of the cDNA or gDNA that made up the material.

From germline, CDR1 is SGHRS and CDR2 YFSETQ. The V and J ends lost 10 bases and 3 bases respectively, with 11 bases between them. CDR3 length: 12 residues. Source study methods: Quantification of nucleated cells was approximated via reference gene primer amplification. Produced via immunoSEQ multiplex PCR; TCRdb's table is partial and in-frame only. The V and J calls and clone size come from that table; D and trimming were worked out from the DNA. There are some 42,000 clones in the sample; 85% occur only once, and 5% to 7% lies in the top ten. The sequencing sample was made of peripheral blood. The clonotype originates from a man aged 50 to 59 with active COVID-19. This chain links TRBV5-1 with TRBJ2-1; D may be TRBD2 (6 bases). In DNA form, the CDR3 reads TGCGCCTTGGGGGGTCGCTACAATGAGCAGTTCTTC. Encoded protein: CALGGRYNEQFF.